The 22 T cell receptor beta chains presented below share a single source sample, sequenced in a study of OX40 agonist ivuxolimab in advanced cancers. Generated by immunoSEQ multiplex PCR, the TCRdb table keeps only in-frame clones and is missing some. In the table there are tens of thousands of clones, roughly 91% of which are singletons. This material consisted of CD4+ or CD8+ T cells sorted from blood, taken in a trial of the OX40 agonist ivuxolimab. The receptors were gathered from an adult with an advanced solid tumor such as melanoma, head and neck, liver or kidney cancer.

This rearrangement joins TRBV5-4 to TRBJ1-2, with 7 bases that match TRBD1. The CDR3 has 15 residues. The V gene end was trimmed by 7 bases and the J gene end by 4 bases; junction bases not matched to a gene: 13. Germline CDR1 reads SGHNT; CDR2 reads YYREEE (reference sequence). The CDR3 reads CASQGPTGRSYGYTF. The CDR3 DNA is TGTGCCAGCCAAGGCCCGACAGGGCGTTCCTATGGCTACACCTTC.

The J gene is TRBJ2-5, the V gene TRBV5-1; 7 bases are shared with TRBD2. Germline V gene lookup returns CDR1 SGHRS and CDR2 YFSETQ. Unmatched junction bases numbered 16, after V lost 6 bases and J lost 5 bases. The CDR3 is 16 residues long. CDR3 sequence reads: CASTTPGGQGGETQYF. The CDR3 nucleotides read TGCGCCAGCACCACGCCGGGTGGTCAGGGAGGGGAGACCCAGTACTTC.

The chain is built from TRBV30 and TRBJ2-7; maybe TRBD2 (5 bases). V was trimmed by 2 bases and J by 6 bases, leaving 11 bases between them. CDR1 GTSNPN and CDR2 SVGIG come from the germline V gene (reference sequence). CDR3 length: 12 amino acids. In DNA form, the CDR3 reads TGTGCCTGGAGTTGGAGGTGGGGCGAGCAGTACTTC. This gives the protein CAWSWRWGEQYF.

Remarks on this clone: Other DNA sequences in the same sample also yield this CDR3. This chain joins TRBV2 and TRBJ1-5; D remains unclear. This CDR3 comprises 14 residues. Looked up from germline, CDR1 is SNHLY and CDR2 is FYNNEI. V gave up 1 base and J gave up 1 base, with 5 bases separating them. The DNA of the CDR3 is TGTGCCAGCAGTGAAGGAGTCAGCAATCAGCCCCAGCATTTT. Encoded protein: CASSEGVSNQPQHF.

The rearrangement uses TRBV28 and TRBJ1-5; no firm D call. Between the trimmed V and J ends, which lost 2 bases and 4 bases, there was a span of 3 bases. Per germline, CDR1 MDHEN and CDR2 SYDVKM. This CDR3 contains 12 residues. CDR3 coding DNA: TGTGCCAGCAGTTTAAGGAATCAGCCCCAGCATTTT. Amino acid sequence: CASSLRNQPQHF.

This chain joins TRBV5-6 and TRBJ1-1; a weak D match, TRBD1 (5 bases). The CDR3 is made up of 13 amino acids. CDR1 is SGHDT, CDR2 YYEEEE, per germline. Trimming pared 1 base from V and 3 bases from J, leaving 7 bases between. CDR3 residues: CASSLTGYTEAFF. DNA of the CDR3: TGTGCCAGCAGCTTGACAGGCTACACTGAAGCTTTCTTT.

The chain recombines TRBV4-2 with TRBJ2-7; D ambiguous. V gave up 1 base and J gave up 6 bases, with 10 bases separating them. The CDR3 covers 13 residues. Per germline, CDR1 LGHNA and CDR2 YNFKEQ. The CDR3 DNA sequence: TGTGCCAGCAGCCAAGCCCGGCAGCGCGAGCAGTACTTC. Protein: CASSQARQREQYF.

This clone is deemed medium-sized (0.01 to 0.1%). The V and J genes are TRBV29-1 and TRBJ1-2, with 10 nucleotides matching TRBD1. The length of the CDR3 is 13 residues. The V gene's germline CDR1 is SQVTM and CDR2 ANQGSEA. V lost 4 bases, J lost 4 bases, and 3 bases stayed unmatched. The chain's CDR3 is CSVADRGAYGYTF. The CDR3, as DNA: TGCAGCGTTGCGGACAGGGGGGCCTATGGCTACACCTTC.

CDR3 sequence reads: CASRATYTGELFF. The CDR3, as DNA: TGCGCCAGCAGGGCGACGTACACCGGGGAGCTGTTTTTT. V is TRBV10-1 and J is TRBJ2-2; no clear D gene. This CDR3 comprises 13 residues. V was pared by 6 bases and J by 3 bases, with 8 bases between. Germline values: CDR1 WNHNN, CDR2 SYGVQD (reference sequence).

The DNA of the CDR3 is TGTGCCAGCAGCCAATTGTGGGAGCAGTACTTC. It codes for CASSQLWEQYF. The chain is built from TRBV5-8 and TRBJ2-7; D is ambiguous. Looked up from germline, CDR1 is SGHTS and CDR2 is YDEGEE. The CDR3 totals 11 residues. The V end was cut by 4 bases, the J end by 7 bases, with 9 bases between.

This clone was counted a single time. The chain has TRBV10-3 and TRBJ1-2; tentatively, D is TRBD1 (6 bases). CDR3 length: 14 residues. Germline lookup yields CDR1 ENHRY and CDR2 SYGVKD. Trimming took 0 bases from V and 5 from J, leaving 10 bases between them. In DNA form, the CDR3 reads TGTGCCATCAGTGAGTCTACCCAGGGGTATGGCTACACCTTC. It codes for CAISESTQGYGYTF.

This chain uses TRBV19 with TRBJ1-5; D not resolved. The CDR3 is 16 residues long. Trimming cost V 1 base and J 1 base, with 11 bases left between them. CDR1 is LNHDA, CDR2 SQIVND, per germline (reference sequence). CDR3 nucleotide sequence: TGTGCCAGTAGTATAGTCCGTAGGCAGAGCAATCAGCCCCAGCATTTT. This codes for CASSIVRRQSNQPQHF.

This clone appeared once. V is TRBV4-3 and J is TRBJ1-1, with D possibly matching TRBD1 (6 bases). V lost 0 bases and J lost 5, with 28 bases in between. This CDR3 has 20 residues. Per germline, CDR1 LGHNA and CDR2 YSLEER. DNA for the CDR3: TGCGCCAGCAGCCAAGATTCTTGGGCAGGGGCGCGGGGTAAAGGTACTGAAGCTTTCTTT. Its protein is CASSQDSWAGARGKGTEAFF.

The chain couples TRBV5-1 to TRBJ1-1; 10 nucleotides line up with TRBD1. Trimming at V came to 3 bases and at J to 1 base, leaving 6 bases not matched to a gene. This CDR3 region has 16 residues. The V gene's germline CDR1 is SGHRS and CDR2 YFSETQ. CDR3 sequence (DNA): TGCGCCAGCAGCTGGTCGGGACAGGGGAAGAACACTGAAGCTTTCTTT. Translation: CASSWSGQGKNTEAFF.

V and J are TRBV5-6 and TRBJ2-1; a possible D gene is TRBD2 (6 bases). Trimming removed 3 bases from V and 5 bases from J, with 18 bases in between. The CDR3 consists of 16 residues. The germline V gene has CDR1 SGHDT and CDR2 YYEEEE. Written as DNA, the CDR3 is TGTGCCAGCAGCTCCCTTCAGGGCGGGGCAAACAATGAGCAGTTCTTC. Protein sequence: CASSSLQGGANNEQFF.

The chain joins TRBV20-1 to TRBJ2-1; the D is unclear. This CDR3 region has 10 residues. V was pared by 4 bases and J by 9 bases, with 7 bases between. Germline CDR1 reads DFQATT; CDR2 reads SNEGSKA (reference sequence). DNA for the CDR3: TGCAGTGCTATAGATGGTGAGCAGTTCTTC. As protein: CSAIDGEQFF.

The chain joins TRBV7-2 to TRBJ2-3; D possibly corresponds to TRBD2 (7 bases). The CDR3 contains 13 residues. CDR1 SGHTA and CDR2 FQGNSA come from the germline V gene. V was cut by 5 bases and J by 6 bases, with 12 bases left in between. The CDR3 region is CASSRGRGDTQYF. DNA of the CDR3: TGTGCCAGCAGCCGGGGGCGGGGGGATACGCAGTATTTT.

The V gene is TRBV5-4, the J gene TRBJ1-4; 7 bases are shared with TRBD1. The germline V gene encodes CDR1 SGHNT and CDR2 YYREEE (reference sequence). V lost 1 base to trimming and J lost 8 bases; unmatched junction nucleotides: 5. The CDR3 has 14 amino acids. In DNA, the CDR3 is TGTGCCAGCAGCTTGAAGGGGGCGGGAGAAAAACTGTTTTTT. This encodes CASSLKGAGEKLFF.

This chain joins TRBV6-1 and TRBJ1-4; no reliable D call. V lost 3 bases, J lost 3 bases, and 14 bases lay in between. Looked up from germline, CDR1 is MNHNS and CDR2 is SASEGT. The CDR3 has 16 residues. The DNA for the CDR3 is TGTGCCAGCAGTGACCCAAAGAGGATAGCTAATGAAAAACTGTTTTTT. Its translation: CASSDPKRIANEKLFF.

This rearrangement joins TRBV6-1 to TRBJ2-1; D may be TRBD2 (5 bases). There are 13 residues in the CDR3. Trimming stripped 2 bases from V and 10 bases from J, with 12 bases between. Germline CDR1 is MNHNS and CDR2 is SASEGT. CDR3 sequence reads: CASSETPWREQFF. The CDR3 bases are TGTGCCAGCAGTGAAACCCCGTGGAGGGAGCAGTTCTTC.

The chain carries TRBV18 and TRBJ1-1; D gene unclear. CDR1 is KGHSH and CDR2 is LQKENI in the germline V gene. The V end lost 2 bases, the J end lost 0 bases, and 10 bases lay between the germline ends. There are 15 residues in the CDR3. The CDR3 sequence is CASSPRETMNTEAFF. The CDR3 DNA sequence: TGTGCCAGCTCACCAAGGGAGACAATGAACACTGAAGCTTTCTTT.

V is TRBV6-5 and J is TRBJ1-1; possibly TRBD1 for D (5 bases). This CDR3 region has 15 residues. In germline, CDR1 is MNHEY, CDR2 SVGAGI. V was trimmed by 2 bases and J by 1 base, leaving 11 bases between them. CDR3 sequence: CASSYDARANTEAFF. In DNA form, the CDR3 reads TGTGCCAGCAGTTACGATGCCAGGGCGAACACTGAAGCTTTCTTT.